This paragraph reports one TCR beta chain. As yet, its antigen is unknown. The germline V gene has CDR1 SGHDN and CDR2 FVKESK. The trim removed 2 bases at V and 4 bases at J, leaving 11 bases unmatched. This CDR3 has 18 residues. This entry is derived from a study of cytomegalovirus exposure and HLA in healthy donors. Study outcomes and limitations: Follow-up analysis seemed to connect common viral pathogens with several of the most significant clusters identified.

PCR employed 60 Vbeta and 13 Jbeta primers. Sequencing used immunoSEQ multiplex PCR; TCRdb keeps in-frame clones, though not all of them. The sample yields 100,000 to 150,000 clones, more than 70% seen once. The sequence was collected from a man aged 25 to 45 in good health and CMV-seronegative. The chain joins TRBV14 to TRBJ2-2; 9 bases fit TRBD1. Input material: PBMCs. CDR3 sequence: CASSQRWTGASGTGELFF. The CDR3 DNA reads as TGTGCCAGCAGCCAACGGTGGACAGGGGCGTCTGGCACCGGGGAGCTGTTTTTT.